The rows below give T cell receptor beta chains drawn from one sample of a study of CD8+CD57+ T cells in acquired aplastic anemia. One entry per CDR3 protein, called by TCRdb with MiXCR from the reads. The sample lists 80,000 or so distinct CDR3 sequences; around 70% were seen once. The specimen sequenced was sorted CD4+, CD8+, or CD8+CD57+ T cells (not recorded which) from PBMCs. The receptors were gathered from a human donor with aplastic anemia. CDR3s leave out the opening cysteine and the closing phenylalanine or tryptophan.

V	J	CDR3
TRBV7-8	TRBJ2-5	ASSLWAGGPGETQY
TRBV5-1	TRBJ2-3	ASSSASLGPGVSTDTQY
TRBV2	TRBJ2-7	ASRRTEISSYEQY
TRBV7-2	TRBJ1-1	ASSLEAGTEAF
TRBV2	TRBJ2-7	ASGGIPYEQY
TRBV2	TRBJ1-4	ASVTAVGEKLF
TRBV19	TRBJ2-7	ASSTPRLY
TRBV4-3	TRBJ2-1	ASSQDQLSEVDNEQF
TRBV12-3/TRBV12-4	TRBJ2-7	ASSPTGTSSYEQY
TRBV2	TRBJ1-2	ASVPGQGIGYT
TRBV28	TRBJ1-3	ASREGRIYSGNTIY
TRBV10-3	TRBJ2-3	ASSDSEDAGDSQY
TRBV6-1	TRBJ1-5	ASTWTGDSNQPQH
TRBV24-1	TRBJ2-3	ATSPDSGTADTQY
TRBV7-9	TRBJ2-7	ASGVTNRYEQY
TRBV7-8	TRBJ2-7	ASSFLTYEQY
TRBV10-3	TRBJ2-5	ASSESGQGSLETQY
TRBV12-3/TRBV12-4	TRBJ1-3	ASSPDRGPTIY
TRBV7-3	TRBJ2-3	ASSGTSGIRAG
TRBV15	TRBJ1-5	ATSFADRGSNQPQH
TRBV11-2	TRBJ2-7	ASSMGGLNSYEQY
TRBV9	TRBJ1-6	ASSVDEGSNSPLH
TRBV27	TRBJ2-7	ASSPWEGEQY
TRBV29-1	TRBJ2-3	SVATAFTDTQY
TRBV28	TRBJ1-2	ASSLEDRGLLGYT
TRBV7-3	TRBJ2-2	ASSYSGTSGTTGELF
TRBV2	TRBJ1-1	ASSEGAYTEAF
TRBV19	TRBJ2-7	ASTAGTGPSYEQY
TRBV24-1	TRBJ2-1	ATSDSFGVVNEQF
TRBV20-1	TRBJ1-2	SARDPGRLYYT
TRBV19	TRBJ1-5	ASSSDVGFQPQH
TRBV2	TRBJ2-3	AGRTGGIDTQY
TRBV25-1	TRBJ2-2	ASSRTGTNTGELF
TRBV29-1	TRBJ2-1	SGDRGVRGEQF
TRBV9	TRBJ1-1	ASSVDSWAPEAF
TRBV15	TRBJ2-5	ATSRDWGQVETQY
TRBV20-1	TRBJ1-5	SAPFGAGSNQPQH
TRBV12-3/TRBV12-4	TRBJ1-6	ASSFTGDNSPLH
TRBV10-3	TRBJ2-1	AISDLGQAEQF
TRBV7-9	TRBJ1-5	ASAREDQPQH
TRBV20-1	TRBJ1-1	STRDLSGTGANTEAF
TRBV10-3	TRBJ1-2	AISGGQENYGYT
TRBV19	TRBJ2-7	ASSIGTSYEQY
TRBV10-3	TRBJ2-7	AISEVILVGLKSYEQY
TRBV19	TRBJ2-7	ASEGHDSPYEQY
TRBV20-1	TRBJ1-4	SATRRSEKLF
TRBV6-1	TRBJ2-5	ASSPTPSGGETQY
TRBV2	TRBJ2-5	ASRGTSGAETQY
TRBV10-3	TRBJ2-2	AISERGQKNTGELF
TRBV2	TRBJ2-7	ASKGGGAEEQY
TRBV6-6	TRBJ2-5	ASSYDSQETQY
TRBV24-1	TRBJ2-3	ATSEPKGPPFSDTQY
TRBV5-6	TRBJ1-1	ASSLRQGASTEAF